Listed below are T cell receptor beta chains from one sample, sequenced in a study of a mutant IDH1 vaccine in newly diagnosed glioma. Repertoires were generated with immunoSEQ multiplex PCR, while TCRdb's copy carries only in-frame clones and drops some. The table includes under 30,000 clones, about 77% detected once. These TCRs are of unknown antigen specificity. The source was PBMCs, collected from a glioma patient whose treatment included an IDH1 peptide vaccine. All receptors come from a middle-aged man with glioma. CDR3s include the opening cysteine and the closing phenylalanine or tryptophan. Each record gives: V gene, D gene, J gene, CDR3 length, clone size, CDR3 DNA, CDR3 protein. A D gene is named only where the DNA matches it firmly. Rows give clone size only sometimes, using once, few, many, or a class for an expanded clone.

TRBV11-2	.	TRBJ2-2	16	.	TGTGCCAGCAGCTACTCGGGTCTCGAAGACACCGGGGAGCTGTTTTTT	CASSYSGLEDTGELFF
TRBV19	.	TRBJ2-1	14	.	TGTGCCAGTAAGATAGGCGGAGGCTACAATGAGCAGTTCTTC	CASKIGGGYNEQFF
TRBV19	TRBD2	TRBJ2-2	18	.	TGTGCCAGTAGTGCAAGTAATCTAGCGGGCGCGAACACCGGGGAGCTGTTTTTT	CASSASNLAGANTGELFF
TRBV4-2	.	TRBJ2-5	13	.	TGTGCCAGCAGCAGGAACGACCAAGAGACCCAGTACTTC	CASSRNDQETQYF
TRBV4-1	TRBD1	TRBJ1-6	17	.	TGCGCCAGCAGCCAAGATCGAGGCAGGGGGAGGGATTCACCCCTCCACTTT	CASSQDRGRGRDSPLHF
TRBV21-1	.	TRBJ1-1	15	medium-sized	TGTGCCAGCAGCGACGGGACCGGGAACGACACTGAAGCTTTCTTT	CASSDGTGNDTEAFF
TRBV15	.	TRBJ1-5	12	.	TGTGCCACCAGCAGAGATATAGGGCCCCAGCATTTT	CATSRDIGPQHF
TRBV5-6	TRBD1	TRBJ1-1	12	.	TGTGCCAGCAGCTGGACAGGCAGCGAAGCTTTCTTT	CASSWTGSEAFF
TRBV13	.	TRBJ1-1	15	.	TGTGCCAGCACCGCGATACTCGCCTTGAACACTGAAGCTTTCTTT	CASTAILALNTEAFF
TRBV5-1	.	TRBJ1-4	13	.	TGCGCCAGCAGCTTGGAACCTGGAGAAAAACTGTTTTTT	CASSLEPGEKLFF
TRBV10-2	TRBD2	TRBJ2-7	13	.	TGCGCCAGCAGGAGCGGGAGGGCCGGGGAGCAGTACTTC	CASRSGRAGEQYF
TRBV5-5	TRBD2	TRBJ2-5	15	.	TGTGCCAGCAGCTCGGAACTAGCGGGATTGGAGACCCAGTACTTC	CASSSELAGLETQYF
TRBV5-1	TRBD2	TRBJ2-3	15	.	TGTGCCAGCAGCTTGGGGAGCGGCGGGAGCGATACGCAGTATTTT	CASSLGSGGSDTQYF
TRBV7-2	.	TRBJ1-5	15	.	TGTGCCAGCAGCTTAAGGCCAGGGAATGATCAGCCCCAGCATTTT	CASSLRPGNDQPQHF
TRBV15	TRBD1	TRBJ1-2	16	.	TGTGCCACCAGCAGGGAGGGGACAGCGGGACCCTATGGCTACACCTTC	CATSREGTAGPYGYTF
TRBV9	.	TRBJ1-6	15	.	TGTGCCAGCAGCGTAAGTGGCCCGAACAATTCACCCCTCCACTTT	CASSVSGPNNSPLHF